Sequencing of this T cell receptor (beta chain) was carried out in a study of blood T cell repertoires in COVID-19. Study-level background: Acute and convalescent COVID-19 specimens originated in the United States, Italy and Spain. PBMCs, B-cell-depleted T cells, or T cells were the source of the cDNA or gDNA that made up the material.

Authors' processing steps: For nucleated cells, counts were estimated from reference gene primer amplification. Some clones are missing from TCRdb's copy, which holds only in-frame ones; the method was immunoSEQ multiplex PCR. The V and J calls and clone size are taken from that table; D and trimming were inferred from the DNA. Among some 75,000 clones listed, approximately 91% were seen once. After removal of 5 bases from V and 0 bases from J, the junction contained 7 bases not matched to a gene. The CDR3 has 16 residues. Germline CDR1 ENHRY, CDR2 SYGVKD. This clonotype was sampled from a man between 65 and 85 years old with active or convalescent COVID-19. The rearrangement joins TRBV10-3 to TRBJ2-3; TRBD2 agrees at 8 bases. Sample: peripheral blood. The CDR3 bases are TGTGCCATCAGTCCCGGGGGGGAGGGTAGCACAGATACGCAGTATTTT. Translated, it gives CAISPGGEGSTDTQYF.